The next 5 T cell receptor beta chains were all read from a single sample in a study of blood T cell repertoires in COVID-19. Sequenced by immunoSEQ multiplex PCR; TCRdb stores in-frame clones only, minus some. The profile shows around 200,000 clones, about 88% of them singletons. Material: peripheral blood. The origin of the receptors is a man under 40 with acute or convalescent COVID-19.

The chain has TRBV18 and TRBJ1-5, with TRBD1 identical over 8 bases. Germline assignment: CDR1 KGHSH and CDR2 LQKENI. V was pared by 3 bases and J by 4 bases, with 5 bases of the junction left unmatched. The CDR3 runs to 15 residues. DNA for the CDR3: TGTGCCAGCTCACCCGGGACAGGTAGAAATCAGCCCCAGCATTTT. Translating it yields CASSPGTGRNQPQHF.

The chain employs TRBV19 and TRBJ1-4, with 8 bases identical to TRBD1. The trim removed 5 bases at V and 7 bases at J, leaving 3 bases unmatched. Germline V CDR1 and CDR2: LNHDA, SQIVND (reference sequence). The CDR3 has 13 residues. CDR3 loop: CASSGTGSEKLFF. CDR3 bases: TGTGCCAGTAGTGGGACAGGTAGTGAAAAACTGTTTTTT.

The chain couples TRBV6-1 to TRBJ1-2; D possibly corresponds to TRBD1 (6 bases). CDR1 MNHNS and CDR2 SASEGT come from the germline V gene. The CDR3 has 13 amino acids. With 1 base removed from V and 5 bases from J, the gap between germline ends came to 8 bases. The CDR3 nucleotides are TGTGCCAGCAGTGAAGGGCAGGGGTATGGCTACACCTTC. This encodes CASSEGQGYGYTF.

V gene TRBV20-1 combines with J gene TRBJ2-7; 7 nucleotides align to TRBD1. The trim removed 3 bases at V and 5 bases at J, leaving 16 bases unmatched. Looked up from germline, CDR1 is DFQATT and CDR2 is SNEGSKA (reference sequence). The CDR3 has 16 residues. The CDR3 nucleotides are TGCAGTGCTAGTCCCGGACAGGTCACAAGTCGGGACGAGCAGTACTTC. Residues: CSASPGQVTSRDEQYF.

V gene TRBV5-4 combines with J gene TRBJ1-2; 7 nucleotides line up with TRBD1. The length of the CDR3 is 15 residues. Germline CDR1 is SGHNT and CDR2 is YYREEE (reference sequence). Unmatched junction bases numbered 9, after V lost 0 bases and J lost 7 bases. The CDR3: CASSLGSTGKGGYTF. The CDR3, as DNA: TGTGCCAGCAGCTTGGGGTCGACAGGGAAAGGTGGCTACACCTTC.